The 4 T cell receptor beta chains below were found in one sample sequenced in a study of T-cell memory formation after mild COVID-19. TCRdb analysed the 5' RACE reads with MiXCR anew, one entry per CDR3 protein. The sample records some 130,000 distinct CDR3 sequences, about 15% being singletons. The sequenced material came from PBMCs or a T cell subset sorted from them (not recorded which). The receptors derive from an adult woman who had mild COVID-19 (a few samples of this study predate the infection). Cell type and time point are not known.

The V gene is TRBV6-5, the J gene TRBJ2-2, with 8 bases matching TRBD2. Germline CDR1 is MNHEY and CDR2 is SVGAGI. The V gene end was trimmed by 0 bases and the J gene end by 4 bases; junction bases not matched to a gene: 4. The CDR3 is 16 residues long. In nucleotides, the CDR3 is TGTGCCAGCAGTTACTCGACGGGGGGGCCCACCGGGGAGCTGTTTTTT. Translating gives CASSYSTGGPTGELFF.

This clonotype was counted ten times or more. The V call is TRBV10-3, the J call TRBJ2-2, with D unresolved. Trimming cost V 10 bases and J 6 bases, with 9 bases left between them. The CDR3 is 11 residues long. CDR1 is ENHRY, CDR2 SYGVKD, per germline. CDR3 sequence (DNA): TGTGCCACTACCGGCGCCGGGGAGCTGTTTTTT. This encodes CATTGAGELFF.

The chain links TRBV7-9 to TRBJ2-1, with 7 bases lining up with TRBD1. From germline, CDR1 is SEHNR and CDR2 FQNEAQ (reference sequence). With 5 bases clipped from V and 0 bases from J, the junction kept 10 bases outside the gene matches. CDR3 size: 17 residues. The CDR3 sequence: CASSPSTGSSSYNEQFF. The CDR3 coding sequence is TGTGCCAGCAGCCCGTCGACAGGGTCTAGCTCCTACAATGAGCAGTTCTTC.

This clonotype was seen repeatedly, ten times or more. V gene TRBV12-3 or TRBV12-4 combines with J gene TRBJ2-5; 7 bases match TRBD2. CDR3 size: 13 residues. After removal of 5 bases from V and 3 bases from J, the junction contained 3 bases not matched to a gene. The CDR3 loop reads CASSPTSEETQYF. The CDR3 region has the DNA TGTGCCAGCAGTCCCACTAGCGAAGAGACCCAGTACTTC.